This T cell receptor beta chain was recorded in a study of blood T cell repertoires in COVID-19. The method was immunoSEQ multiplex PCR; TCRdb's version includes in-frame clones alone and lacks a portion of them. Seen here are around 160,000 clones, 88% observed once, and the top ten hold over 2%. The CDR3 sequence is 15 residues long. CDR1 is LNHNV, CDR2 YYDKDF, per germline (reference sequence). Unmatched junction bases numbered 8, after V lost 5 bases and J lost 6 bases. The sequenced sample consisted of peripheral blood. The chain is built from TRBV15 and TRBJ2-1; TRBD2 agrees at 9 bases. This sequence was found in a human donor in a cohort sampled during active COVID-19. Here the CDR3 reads CATSLYSGSGNEQFF. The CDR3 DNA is TGTGCCACCAGCCTATATAGCGGGAGTGGCAATGAGCAGTTCTTC.